This passage covers 22 T cell receptor beta chains from one sample sequenced in a study of blood T cell repertoires in COVID-19. TCRdb keeps only in-frame clones here, not all; method: immunoSEQ multiplex PCR. Of more than 150,000 clones listed, roughly 80% were seen once; the top ten hold 14%. Sequenced material: peripheral blood. These receptors all come from a man between 25 and 39 years old with active or convalescent COVID-19.

The V call is TRBV28, the J call TRBJ1-5; a possible D gene is TRBD1 (5 bases). Germline lookup yields CDR1 MDHEN and CDR2 SYDVKM. V lost 7 bases, J lost 5 bases, and 21 bases lay in between. The CDR3 length is 16 residues. The DNA for the CDR3 is TGTGCCAGCAACTCCCCAGGGCGCGAAGGGGATCAGCCCCAGCATTTT. Its protein is CASNSPGREGDQPQHF.

This chain connects TRBV6-5 to TRBJ1-5; D gene ambiguous. The CDR3 is 15 residues long. Trimming cost V 6 bases and J 6 bases, with 18 bases left between them. CDR1 and CDR2 from the germline V gene are MNHEY and SVGAGI. CDR3 nucleotides: TGTGCCAGCAGCGACCCCCGGGGAGATACTCAGCCCCAGCATTTT. It codes for CASSDPRGDTQPQHF.

This sequence joins TRBV19 and TRBJ2-7; 10 nucleotides line up with TRBD2. After removal of 7 bases from V and 4 bases from J, the junction contained 10 bases not matched to a gene. This CDR3 comprises 15 residues. Looked up from germline, CDR1 is LNHDA and CDR2 is SQIVND (reference sequence). This CDR3 reads CASKRAGGIGYEQYF. The CDR3 bases are TGTGCCAGTAAGAGAGCGGGAGGGATTGGTTACGAGCAGTACTTC. Full variable domain (rest looked up from reference TRBV19 and TRBJ2-7): DGGITQSPKYLFRKEGQNVTLSCEQNLNHDAMYWYRQDPGQGLRLIYYSQIVNDFQKGDIAEGYSVSREKKESFPLTVTSAQKNPTAFYLCASKRAGGIGYEQYFGPGTRLTVT.

This clone was recorded a few times. J is TRBJ2-7 and V is TRBV10-1, with D maybe TRBD1 (6 bases). The CDR3 runs to 17 residues. Trimming cost V 0 bases and J 2 bases, with 17 bases left between them. The germline V gene has CDR1 WNHNN and CDR2 SYGVQD (reference sequence). CDR3 region: CASSESPAVRGPYEQYV. CDR3 nucleotides: TGCGCCAGCAGTGAGTCCCCCGCGGTCAGGGGCCCCTACGAGCAGTACGTC.

V gene TRBV9 combines with J gene TRBJ1-3; a possible D gene is TRBD1 (5 bases). This CDR3 is built from 17 residues. V lost 3 bases and J lost 5, with 21 bases in between. Germline V gene sequence: CDR1 SGDLS, CDR2 YYNGEE. In nucleotides, the CDR3 is TGTGCCAGCAGCGGGCTCCTGGGGGGAGGTGGCAGAAACACCATATATTTT. It specifies CASSGLLGGGGRNTIYF.

The table lists this clone with a count of one. This chain uses TRBV10-1 with TRBJ1-3, with 9 bases that match TRBD1. V dropped 6 bases and J dropped 0; count of bases not matched to a gene: 15. Germline-derived CDR1 and CDR2 are WNHNN and SYGVQD (reference sequence). The CDR3 has 19 residues. For the CDR3, the DNA is TGCGCCAGCAGCGAACTACGGACAGGGGCCTACCTCTCTGGAAACACCATATATTTT. Translation: CASSELRTGAYLSGNTIYF.

The rearrangement links TRBV7-2 to TRBJ1-1, with 8 bases matching TRBD1. This CDR3 spans 16 amino acids. Germline CDR1 SGHTA, CDR2 FQGNSA. Germline trimming cut 5 bases from V and 7 bases from J; bases unmatched to any gene: 15. The CDR3 nucleotides are TGTGCCAGCAGCGCCCGGCCCCAAGACAGGGGTTTTGAAGCTTTCTTT. Translating it yields CASSARPQDRGFEAFF. The full variable domain, with the rest looked up from reference TRBV7-2 and TRBJ1-1, is GAGVSQSPSNKVTEKGKDVELRCDPISGHTALYWYRQSLGQGLEFLIYFQGNSAPDKSGLPSDRFSAERTGGSVSTLTIQRTQQEDSAVYLCASSARPQDRGFEAFFGQGTRLTVV.

In its sample, this clone was seen a few times. This chain uses TRBV7-2 with TRBJ2-2; D not resolved. The CDR3 spans 15 residues. Between the trimmed V and J ends, which lost 1 base and 1 base, there was a span of 7 bases. Germline V gene lookup returns CDR1 SGHTA and CDR2 FQGNSA. As DNA, the CDR3 is TGTGCCAGCAGCTTAGGAGGAAGGAACACCGGGGAGCTGTTTTTT. Translation gives CASSLGGRNTGELFF.

The chain employs TRBV12-3 or TRBV12-4 and TRBJ2-7; tentative D call: TRBD1 (6 bases). The germline V and J ends were trimmed by 6 bases and 1 base, with 10 bases remaining between them. This CDR3 is built from 13 residues. The CDR3 region is CASRTGGSYEQYF. The CDR3 DNA sequence: TGTGCCAGCAGGACAGGAGGATCCTACGAGCAGTACTTC.

This rearrangement joins TRBV5-4 to TRBJ1-5; D remains unclear. The CDR3 sequence is 14 residues long. V lost 0 bases and J lost 3, with 7 bases in between. Germline lookup yields CDR1 SGHNT and CDR2 YYREEE (reference sequence). CDR3 sequence (DNA): TGTGCCAGCAGCTTGGCCGGACTCAATCAGCCCCAGCATTTT. Protein sequence: CASSLAGLNQPQHF.

The chain links TRBV18 to TRBJ2-3; the match to TRBD1 covers 8 bases. The V segment lost 6 bases and the J segment 5 bases; nucleotides outside the gene matches: 4. The CDR3 loop spans 13 amino acids. The germline gives CDR1 KGHSH, CDR2 LQKENI. The CDR3, as DNA: TGTGCCAGCTCCCAGGGGGCGGGAGATACGCAGTATTTT. This gives the protein CASSQGAGDTQYF.

Written as DNA, the CDR3 is TGCAGCGTTGAGGACAGGGACTACGAGCAGTACTTC. This encodes CSVEDRDYEQYF. The gene calls are TRBV29-1 and TRBJ2-7; TRBD1 matches 8 bases. Germline CDR1 is SQVTM and CDR2 is ANQGSEA. V lost 3 bases, J lost 3 bases, and 1 base stayed unmatched. The CDR3 has 12 amino acids.

The sample holds one count of this clone. The rearrangement links TRBV20-1 to TRBJ1-4; D possibly corresponds to TRBD1 (5 bases). CDR1 and CDR2 (germline): DFQATT, SNEGSKA (reference sequence). The CDR3 has 14 amino acids. V was clipped by 3 bases and J by 2 bases, with 10 bases between them. The CDR3 DNA reads TGCAGTGCTAGTTCGGGGGGGACTAATGAAAAACTGTTTTTT. It encodes CSASSGGTNEKLFF.

The chain carries TRBV11-3 and TRBJ2-7; TRBD2 matches at 11 bases. CDR1 SGHNT and CDR2 YENEEA come from the germline V gene. With 3 bases clipped from V and 3 bases from J, the junction kept 1 base outside the gene matches. This CDR3 has 14 residues. This chain's CDR3 is CASSLTSGIYEQYF. CDR3 in DNA: TGTGCCAGCAGCTTGACTAGCGGGATCTACGAGCAGTACTTC.

V is TRBV6-1 and J is TRBJ1-2; possibly TRBD1 for D (5 bases). The CDR3 is made up of 13 amino acids. V gave up 2 bases and J gave up 10 bases, with 14 bases separating them. The germline gives CDR1 MNHNS, CDR2 SASEGT. The CDR3 DNA sequence: TGTGCCAGCAGTGAACAACCAGACAGAGACTACACCTTC. Its protein product is CASSEQPDRDYTF.

The J gene is TRBJ1-6, the V gene TRBV4-1, with a possible D match to TRBD1 (5 bases). Germline values: CDR1 MGHRA, CDR2 YSYEKL. The CDR3 has 17 residues. The V end lost 0 bases, the J end lost 10 bases, and 19 bases lay between the germline ends. In nucleotides, the CDR3 is TGCGCCAGCAGCCAAGATTCTGCAGGGATCTTTTTATCACCCCTCCACTTT. Encoded protein: CASSQDSAGIFLSPLHF.

This clone came up once. The rearrangement uses TRBV7-2 and TRBJ1-3; D is possibly TRBD1 (5 bases). V lost 6 bases and J lost 0, with 15 bases in between. This CDR3 is 16 amino acids long. From germline, CDR1 is SGHTA and CDR2 FQGNSA. The CDR3, as DNA: TGTGCCAGCAGTTCACCCGGGGGAAACTCTGGAAACACCATATATTTT. Its protein product is CASSSPGGNSGNTIYF.

The DNA for the CDR3 is TGTGCCAGCACCTCCTCAGGACTGGGCGGGAATGGCTACACCTTC. Encoded protein: CASTSSGLGGNGYTF. This sequence joins TRBV27 and TRBJ1-2; D gene uncertain. V shed 7 bases and J shed 6 bases, with 21 bases lying between them. The CDR3 has 15 amino acids. The germline V gene has CDR1 MNHEY and CDR2 SMNVEV (reference sequence).

The chain has TRBV7-6 and TRBJ2-7, with D possibly TRBD1 on 5 matching bases. Trimming shortened V by 1 base and J by 3 bases, and 13 bases separated the two germline ends. This CDR3 has 15 amino acids. Germline V gene lookup returns CDR1 SGHVS and CDR2 FNYEAQ. CDR3 sequence reads: CASSLVSAGNYEQYF. CDR3 nucleotide sequence: TGTGCCAGCAGCTTAGTTTCCGCAGGGAACTACGAGCAGTACTTC.

This chain joins TRBV6-6 and TRBJ2-1; TRBD2 aligns across 13 bases. Germline V CDR1 and CDR2: MNHNY, SVGAGI (reference sequence). The CDR3 is made up of 16 amino acids. V trimming: 5 bases; J trimming: 5 bases; junction bases outside the gene matches: 6. Here the CDR3 DNA reads TGTGCCAGCAGTCCCGGGACTAGCGGGGCGAACAATGAGCAGTTCTTC. Translation: CASSPGTSGANNEQFF.

The chain recombines TRBV5-4 with TRBJ1-1, with 10 bases lining up with TRBD1. Germline CDR1 and CDR2: SGHNT and YYREEE (reference sequence). The V gene end was trimmed by 4 bases and the J gene end by 5 bases; junction bases not matched to a gene: 14. The CDR3 is made up of 17 amino acids. The CDR3 protein is CASSKPTGGPFGTEAFF. The CDR3 coding sequence is TGTGCCAGCAGCAAACCGACAGGGGGCCCCTTCGGGACTGAAGCTTTCTTT.

This chain joins TRBV3-1 (or the pseudogene TRBV3-2) and TRBJ2-7, with 8 bases that match TRBD2. V shed 1 base, J shed 2 bases, and the junction held 13 bases outside the gene matches. CDR3 length equals 18 residues. The V gene's germline CDR1 is LGHDT and CDR2 YNNKEL (reference sequence). The CDR3 region is CASSQGPGAGGKAYEQYF. In nucleotides, the CDR3 is TGTGCCAGCAGCCAAGGCCCGGGTGCGGGAGGTAAAGCCTACGAGCAGTACTTC.